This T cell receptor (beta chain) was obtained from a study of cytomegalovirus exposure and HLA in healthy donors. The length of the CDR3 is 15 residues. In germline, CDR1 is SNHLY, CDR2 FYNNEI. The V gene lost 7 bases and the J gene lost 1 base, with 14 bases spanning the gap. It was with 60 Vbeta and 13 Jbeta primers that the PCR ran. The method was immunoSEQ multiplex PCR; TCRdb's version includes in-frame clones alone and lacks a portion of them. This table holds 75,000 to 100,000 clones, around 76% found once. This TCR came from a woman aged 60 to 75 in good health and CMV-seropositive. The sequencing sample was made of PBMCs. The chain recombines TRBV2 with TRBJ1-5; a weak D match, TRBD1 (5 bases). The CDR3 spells CASTGDGGSNQPQHF. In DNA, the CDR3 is TGTGCCAGCACGGGGGACGGGGGGAGCAATCAGCCCCAGCATTTT. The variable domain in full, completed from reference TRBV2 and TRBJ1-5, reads EPEVTQTPSHQVTQMGQEVILRCVPISNHLYFYWYRQILGQKVEFLVSFYNNEISEKSEIFDDQFSVERPDGSNFTLKIRSTKLEDSAMYFCASTGDGGSNQPQHFGDGTRLSIL.